What follows is one T cell receptor beta chain and its context. Its specificity is not known. This entry is derived from a study of cytomegalovirus exposure and HLA in healthy donors. Study-level background: Of 300 to 500 genotyped donors, more than 75% clustered with self-reported Caucasian donors. General study points: Highly shared variants forming one cluster were likely a sequencing artifact. With later analysis, a missense DCLRE1C variant became linked to TCR beta V- and J-gene trimming.

V was clipped by 7 bases and J by 5 bases, with 10 bases between them. From germline, CDR1 is SGHKS and CDR2 YYEKEE (reference sequence). The CDR3 extends over 11 amino acids. In the PCR, 60 Vbeta and 13 Jbeta primers were used. The protocol was immunoSEQ multiplex PCR, while the TCRdb copy is restricted to in-frame clones and leaves out a portion. The data contain 58,000 or so clones, approximately 71% of them singletons. The receptor was isolated from a man aged 45 to 65 in good health and CMV-seropositive. The chain links TRBV5-5 to TRBJ2-7; D is uncertain. Sequencing used PBMCs. CDR3 bases: TGTGCCAGCGACGGGTTAAACGAGCAGTACTTC. It yields the protein CASDGLNEQYF.